This note documents a single T cell receptor beta chain sequence. The target antigen is unknown. These data are taken from a study of post-analysis software for immune sequencing data. Study outcomes and limitations: The study found TRBV5-6, TRBV5-1 and TRBV20-1 among a handful of TRBV segments more frequent in patients than controls. Clustering by F measure revealed strong co-clustering among samples prepared together in one batch.

This CDR3 is 15 amino acids long. Trimming took 7 bases from V and 7 from J, leaving 17 bases between them. Carried by the TCR beta cDNA libraries were unique molecular identifiers. MiXCR was run by TCRdb on the PCR reads, yielding one entry per CDR3 protein. This sample has some 500,000 distinct CDR3 sequences, with approximately 45% found just once. The rearrangement joins TRBV12-3 or TRBV12-4 to TRBJ1-6; a weak D match, TRBD1 (6 bases). Material for sequencing was blood. This receptor was obtained from a girl aged 5-17 years with multiple sclerosis. The CDR3 sequence is CASTLGGPGNSPLHF. In nucleotides, the CDR3 is TGTGCCAGCACCTTAGGGGGGCCGGGGAATTCACCCCTCCACTTT.